Below are 21 T cell receptor beta chains sequenced from a single sample in a study of cytotoxic CD8 clonotypes in ibrutinib-treated CLL. The repertoire was sequenced with immunoSEQ multiplex PCR; TCRdb's copy has only in-frame clones and lacks some. The data hold 60,000 to 75,000 clones, with 90% observed a single time. Sample: PBMCs, taken after 12 months of ibrutinib treatment. Receptor source: a human donor with chronic lymphocytic leukemia.

The V call is TRBV2, the J call TRBJ1-1; TRBD1 is a possible D gene (6 bases). The CDR3 loop spans 15 amino acids. Looked up from germline, CDR1 is SNHLY and CDR2 is FYNNEI. V was shortened by 4 bases and J by 5 bases, with 17 bases between the two germline ends. The CDR3 coding sequence is TGTGCCAGCAGTGTCTCGCAGGGGATGAGGACTGAAGCTTTCTTT. Translation gives CASSVSQGMRTEAFF.

The V and J genes are TRBV10-3 and TRBJ2-7; 7 bases match TRBD2. V dropped 10 bases and J dropped 0; count of bases not matched to a gene: 9. Per germline, CDR1 ENHRY and CDR2 SYGVKD. The length of the CDR3 is 14 residues. In nucleotides, the CDR3 is TGTGCCACCTGCCTAGCGGAAAGCTCCTACGAGCAGTACTTC. It is translated as CATCLAESSYEQYF.

This sequence joins TRBV25-1 and TRBJ2-7, with D tentatively TRBD2 (5 bases). V lost 2 bases and J 0 bases, leaving 8 bases between the germline ends. This CDR3 spans 14 amino acids. Germline loops: CDR1 MGHDK, CDR2 SYGVNS. CDR3 sequence (DNA): TGTGCCAGCAGTGAAACCGACTACTCCTACGAGCAGTACTTC. This gives the protein CASSETDYSYEQYF.

The chain carries TRBV7-9 and TRBJ1-1; D unclear. CDR3 length equals 13 residues. V gave up 5 bases and J gave up 9 bases, with 16 bases separating them. Germline V gene sequence: CDR1 SEHNR, CDR2 FQNEAQ (reference sequence). The CDR3 loop reads CASSPPGPSKAFF. The CDR3 nucleotides read TGTGCCAGCAGCCCCCCTGGGCCCAGTAAAGCTTTCTTT.

This clone was detected once. Distinct nucleotide sequences in the sample also encode this CDR3. The V gene is TRBV18, the J gene TRBJ1-3, with no clear D. Germline lookup yields CDR1 KGHSH and CDR2 LQKENI. V lost 3 bases and J lost 7, with 4 bases in between. The CDR3 covers 11 residues. CDR3 residues: CASSPENTIYF. The CDR3 DNA follows: TGTGCCAGCTCACCGGAGAACACCATATATTTT.

The rearrangement links TRBV2 to TRBJ2-2, with TRBD2 identical over 12 bases. V dropped 7 bases and J dropped 2; count of bases not matched to a gene: 14. Germline lookup yields CDR1 SNHLY and CDR2 FYNNEI. CDR3 length: 19 amino acids. In nucleotides, the CDR3 is TGTGCCAGCACCGAGCAACTAGCGGGAGGCGAATTCAACACCGGGGAGCTGTTTTTT. Amino acid sequence: CASTEQLAGGEFNTGELFF.

This clone was seen a single time. The chain links TRBV15 to TRBJ2-5; possible D gene TRBD2, 6 bases. Trimming took 0 bases from V and 5 from J, leaving 13 bases between them. Looked up from germline, CDR1 is LNHNV and CDR2 is YYDKDF (reference sequence). This CDR3 spans 15 amino acids. The CDR3 is CATSRDVGGVETQYF. For the CDR3, the DNA is TGTGCCACCAGCAGAGATGTAGGAGGGGTCGAGACCCAGTACTTC. Complete variable domain (other parts from reference TRBV15 and TRBJ2-5): DAMVIQNPRYQVTQFGKPVTLSCSQTLNHNVMYWYQQKSSQAPKLLFHYYDKDFNNEADTPDNFQSRRPNTSFCFLDIRSPGLGDTAMYLCATSRDVGGVETQYFGPGTRLLVL.

This sequence joins TRBV19 and TRBJ1-3; D perhaps matches TRBD1 (5 bases). CDR1 is LNHDA and CDR2 is SQIVND in the germline V gene (reference sequence). This CDR3 has 17 amino acids. V lost 4 bases, J lost 0 bases, and 16 bases lay in between. CDR3 coding DNA: TGTGCCAGTAGTAAATCCCCGGGACGCTACTCTGGAAACACCATATATTTT. Its translation is CASSKSPGRYSGNTIYF. Combining the CDR3 with reference TRBV19 and TRBJ1-3 gives the whole variable domain DGGITQSPKYLFRKEGQNVTLSCEQNLNHDAMYWYRQDPGQGLRLIYYSQIVNDFQKGDIAEGYSVSREKKESFPLTVTSAQKNPTAFYLCASSKSPGRYSGNTIYFGEGSWLTVV.

The chain employs TRBV19 and TRBJ2-2; 7 bases are a match to TRBD2. Trimming removed 3 bases from V and 4 bases from J; junction bases left unmatched: 5. This CDR3 contains 15 residues. The germline V gene has CDR1 LNHDA and CDR2 SQIVND (reference sequence). CDR3 DNA: TGTGCCAGTAGTATGTGGACTAGTGGCACCGGGGAGCTGTTTTTT. Its translation is CASSMWTSGTGELFF.

This sequence joins TRBV30 and TRBJ1-5; no clear D. The V and J ends lost 2 bases and 0 bases respectively, with 14 bases between them. The germline V gene encodes CDR1 GTSNPN and CDR2 SVGIG (reference sequence). The CDR3 consists of 16 residues. Here the CDR3 reads CAWSRHFTDSNQPQHF. The CDR3 bases are TGTGCCTGGAGTAGGCATTTCACGGATAGCAATCAGCCCCAGCATTTT.

The chain links TRBV4-1 to TRBJ1-2; 9 bases agree with TRBD1. V shed 2 bases and J 4 bases; nucleotides not matched to a gene: 5. Germline V CDR1 and CDR2: MGHRA, YSYEKL. The CDR3 has 15 residues. The CDR3 bases are TGCGCCAGCAGCCAACCATGGGGACAGGGCTATGGCTACACCTTC. It specifies CASSQPWGQGYGYTF.

V usage is TRBV5-1 and J usage is TRBJ2-5; 8 nucleotides match TRBD1. The CDR3 sequence is 15 residues long. Germline V lookup: CDR1 SGHRS, CDR2 YFSETQ. The V and J ends lost 4 bases and 4 bases, in that order; junction bases with no gene match: 9. The CDR3, as DNA: TGCGCCAGCAGCCCTAACAGGGGGACGGGAGAGACCCAGTACTTC. As protein: CASSPNRGTGETQYF.

This clone was observed a few times. V usage is TRBV19 and J usage is TRBJ1-2; no clear D. With 5 bases removed from V and 0 bases from J, the gap between germline ends came to 4 bases. CDR1 is LNHDA, CDR2 SQIVND, per germline (reference sequence). The length of the CDR3 is 12 residues. The CDR3 region has the DNA TGTGCCAGTAGTCCGGCTAACTATGGCTACACCTTC. Translated, it gives CASSPANYGYTF.

The gene calls are TRBV20-1 and TRBJ2-1, with D possibly matching TRBD2 (6 bases). Germline CDR1 is DFQATT and CDR2 is SNEGSKA (reference sequence). This CDR3 is 11 amino acids long. V dropped 6 bases and J dropped 12 bases, with 15 bases sitting between them. CDR3 coding DNA: TGCAGTGCCCCTCAGGAGGGACTGCAGTTCTTC. It translates to CSAPQEGLQFF.

This chain connects TRBV4-1 to TRBJ2-6, with D tentatively TRBD1 (6 bases). Trimming cost V 1 base and J 0 bases, with 7 bases left between them. The CDR3 is made up of 16 amino acids. Germline V CDR1 and CDR2: MGHRA, YSYEKL. The CDR3 protein is CASSQVGGSGANVLTF. Here the CDR3 DNA reads TGCGCCAGCAGCCAAGTAGGGGGCTCTGGGGCCAACGTCCTGACTTTC.

V and J are TRBV5-6 and TRBJ2-1; 14 positions agree with TRBD2. The CDR3 sequence is 16 residues long. J was trimmed by 9 bases and V by 0 bases; bases with no gene match: 5. Germline V lookup: CDR1 SGHDT, CDR2 YYEEEE. The CDR3, as DNA: TGTGCCAGCAGCTTGGTAGGGACTAGCGGGAGCGGTGAGCAGTTCTTC. Its translation: CASSLVGTSGSGEQFF.

Comment on this clone: Other DNA sequences in this sample translate to the same CDR3. V gene TRBV19 combines with J gene TRBJ2-7; D is possibly TRBD1 (6 bases). V lost 2 bases and J lost 3, with 11 bases in between. Germline V lookup: CDR1 LNHDA, CDR2 SQIVND (reference sequence). This CDR3 is 14 amino acids long. CDR3 DNA: TGTGCCAGTAGTATACTTCACAGGGACTACGAGCAGTACTTC. It yields the protein CASSILHRDYEQYF.

CDR3 sequence: CATSRDLVGGLSDNIQYF. The CDR3 region has the DNA TGTGCCACCAGCAGAGATCTCGTGGGGGGACTTTCCGACAACATTCAGTACTTC. This chain uses TRBV15 with TRBJ2-4; the D gene is possibly TRBD2 (6 bases). V lost 0 bases to trimming and J lost 7 bases, with 22 bases between them. The CDR3 consists of 18 residues. Germline-derived CDR1 and CDR2 are LNHNV and YYDKDF (reference sequence).

J is TRBJ2-1 and V is TRBV4-1; TRBD2 aligns across 7 bases. The CDR3 has 17 amino acids. J was trimmed by 8 bases and V by 6 bases; bases with no gene match: 19. Germline V CDR1 and CDR2: MGHRA, YSYEKL. The DNA of the CDR3 is TGCGCCAGCAGGCCCTCACCGGGACTAAGATTTGGCGATGAGCAGTTCTTC. Its protein is CASRPSPGLRFGDEQFF.

The rearrangement links TRBV19 to TRBJ2-7; TRBD1 agrees at 8 bases. The CDR3 extends over 14 amino acids. Losses at the gene ends were 4 bases for V and 3 bases for J; bases not matched to a gene: 5. Per germline, CDR1 LNHDA and CDR2 SQIVND (reference sequence). DNA of the CDR3: TGTGCCAGTAGTACCGGACAGGGCAACTACGAGCAGTACTTC. Protein product: CASSTGQGNYEQYF.

The J gene is TRBJ2-1, the V gene TRBV5-5; the D is unclear. Germline V gives CDR1 SGHKS, CDR2 YYEKEE (reference sequence). V was shortened by 7 bases and J by 4 bases, with 18 bases between the two germline ends. This CDR3 comprises 15 residues. In DNA, the CDR3 is TGTGCCAGCTGCGACGGGCCGGTGGGATACAATGAGCAGTTCTTC. Amino acids: CASCDGPVGYNEQFF. Based on the CDR3 plus reference TRBV5-5 and TRBJ2-1, the full variable domain is DAGVTQSPTHLIKTRGQQVTLRCSPISGHKSVSWYQQVLGQGPQFIFQYYEKEERGRGNFPDRFSARQFPNYSSELNVNALLLGDSALYLCASCDGPVGYNEQFFGPGTRLTVL.